The present T cell receptor (beta chain) was sequenced within a study of T cell clonality in common variable immunodeficiency. General study results and limits: TCRbeta clonality was increased in CVID versus healthy controls. Common variable immunodeficiency TCR beta sequences reportedly had fewer deletions and N-nucleotide insertions. Repertoire-complication correlations in CVID were limited by patient heterogeneity. What drives increased CVID clonality needs T cell subpopulation sequencing.

This clone has ten or more counts. What it binds is unknown. Libraries were prepared by immunoSEQ multiplex PCR; TCRdb keeps only in-frame clonotypes and omits some of them. Singletons are absent from the sample, which has around 57,000 clones. Source material: peripheral blood mononuclear cells. This receptor was obtained from a person between 18 and 70 years old in good health.

CDR3 sequence: CASIPNVGSGSHNEQFF. The CDR3 bases that were read are TGTGCCAGTATCCCGAATGTCGGTAGCGGGAGCCACAATGAG. This sequence joins TRBV19 and TRBJ2-1; 9 bases match TRBD2. The read finishes 3 residues shy of the CDR3 end, and the germline J gene is used to complete it. Germline assignment: CDR1 LNHDA and CDR2 SQIVND (reference sequence). The CDR3 loop spans 17 amino acids. V shed 7 bases and J 5 bases; nucleotides not matched to a gene: 15.